The 29 T cell receptor beta chains reported below all come from one sample, sequenced in a study of blood T cell repertoires in COVID-19. Libraries were prepared by immunoSEQ multiplex PCR; TCRdb keeps only in-frame clonotypes and omits some of them. The top ten clones hold roughly 4.9% of a sample with just under 150,000 clones, around four fifths of them seen once. The sequenced material came from peripheral blood. Receptor source: a human donor in a cohort sampled during active COVID-19.

This rearrangement joins TRBV2 to TRBJ2-1; 12 nucleotides match TRBD2. J lost 7 bases, V lost 6 bases, and 10 bases had no gene match. The germline gives CDR1 SNHLY, CDR2 FYNNEI. The CDR3 contains 16 residues. The CDR3 loop is CASSQRGLAGGNEQFF. CDR3 in DNA: TGTGCCAGCAGCCAAAGGGGTCTAGCGGGGGGGAATGAGCAGTTCTTC.

V and J are TRBV6-1 and TRBJ2-3, with D possibly TRBD2 on 5 matching bases. This CDR3 is built from 17 residues. V was pared by 6 bases and J by 1 base, with 20 bases between. Germline CDR1 MNHNS, CDR2 SASEGT. The CDR3 sequence is CASRELGGVFGTDTQYF. CDR3 bases: TGTGCCAGCAGGGAACTAGGAGGTGTCTTTGGCACAGATACGCAGTATTTT.

The chain recombines TRBV6-5 with TRBJ2-3; 7 nucleotides match TRBD1. V lost 2 bases to trimming and J lost 1 base; unmatched junction nucleotides: 0. The CDR3 is 14 amino acids. From germline, CDR1 is MNHEY and CDR2 SVGAGI. Here the CDR3 reads CASSYRGRTDTQYF. The CDR3, as DNA: TGTGCCAGCAGTTACAGGGGGCGCACAGATACGCAGTATTTT.

The chain is built from TRBV4-1 and TRBJ2-1, with 9 bases that match TRBD2. Trimming removed 1 base from V and 5 bases from J; junction bases left unmatched: 18. This CDR3 is 20 amino acids long. Germline CDR1 MGHRA, CDR2 YSYEKL. The CDR3 spells CASSQVSYSAGGEVHNEQFF. CDR3 DNA sequence: TGCGCCAGCAGCCAAGTCTCTTATTCAGCGGGGGGCGAGGTACACAATGAGCAGTTCTTC.

The CDR3 sequence: CASSRQEDVGNTIYF. In DNA, the CDR3 is TGTGCCAGTAGCAGGCAGGAAGATGTTGGAAACACCATATATTTT. The chain combines TRBV19 with TRBJ1-3; unclear D gene. V gave up 6 bases and J gave up 3 bases, with 15 bases separating them. Germline V gene data show CDR1 as LNHDA and CDR2 as SQIVND (reference sequence). This CDR3 has 15 amino acids. Based on the CDR3 plus reference TRBV19 and TRBJ1-3, the full variable domain is DGGITQSPKYLFRKEGQNVTLSCEQNLNHDAMYWYRQDPGQGLRLIYYSQIVNDFQKGDIAEGYSVSREKKESFPLTVTSAQKNPTAFYLCASSRQEDVGNTIYFGEGSWLTVV.

The rearrangement links TRBV6-6 to TRBJ2-1; 11 nucleotides line up with TRBD2. Trimming removed 5 bases from V and 7 bases from J; junction bases left unmatched: 10. CDR1 is MNHNY, CDR2 SVGAGI, per germline (reference sequence). The CDR3 extends over 16 amino acids. CDR3 nucleotides: TGTGCCAGCAGTCCGCGTAGCGGGAGGGCAGGAAATGAGCAGTTCTTC. Translated: CASSPRSGRAGNEQFF.

The V and J genes are TRBV10-3 and TRBJ2-3; TRBD2 agrees at 8 bases. The CDR3 totals 13 residues. The V and J ends lost 6 bases and 8 bases, in that order; junction bases with no gene match: 7. CDR1 and CDR2 (germline): ENHRY, SYGVKD. The CDR3 bases are TGTGCCATCAGGGGACTAGTTAACGGTACGCAGTATTTT. Translation: CAIRGLVNGTQYF.

The chain recombines TRBV4-1 with TRBJ1-3; 7 bases line up with TRBD1. With 0 bases clipped from V and 4 bases from J, the junction kept 9 bases outside the gene matches. The CDR3 is made up of 17 amino acids. Germline loops: CDR1 MGHRA, CDR2 YSYEKL. The CDR3 DNA reads TGCGCCAGCAGCCAAGATAAGCTTGGAGGGGGCGGAAACACCATATATTTT. Its protein product is CASSQDKLGGGGNTIYF.

The CDR3 DNA reads as TGTGCCAGCAGCTTAGGGGGACAGGGCTCCTACAATGAGCAGTTCTTC. Encoded protein: CASSLGGQGSYNEQFF. The chain links TRBV11-1 to TRBJ2-1; the match to TRBD1 covers 9 bases. V lost 1 base to trimming and J lost 0 bases; unmatched junction nucleotides: 1. The germline CDR1 and CDR2 sequences are SGHAT and FQDESV (reference sequence). This CDR3 is 16 amino acids long.

This clone was seen a handful of times. This rearrangement joins TRBV5-6 to TRBJ1-4, with unresolved D. The CDR3 consists of 14 residues. CDR1 is SGHDT, CDR2 YYEEEE, per germline. V was pared by 0 bases and J by 8 bases, with 11 bases between. CDR3 coding DNA: TGTGCCAGCAGCTTGGTAGGCGCGGGGGAAAAACTGTTTTTT. As protein: CASSLVGAGEKLFF.

This clone was counted a single time. The genes are TRBV19 and TRBJ1-4; no clear D gene. Germline loops: CDR1 LNHDA, CDR2 SQIVND (reference sequence). Trimming pared 6 bases from V and 1 base from J, leaving 9 bases between. This CDR3 is 14 amino acids long. CDR3: CASSPAETNEKLFF. CDR3 bases: TGTGCCAGTAGCCCGGCGGAAACTAATGAAAAACTGTTTTTT.

This clone was seen once. The V and J genes are TRBV5-1 and TRBJ2-3; 8 nucleotides align to TRBD2. V lost 0 bases to trimming and J lost 6 bases; unmatched junction nucleotides: 3. Germline values: CDR1 SGHRS, CDR2 YFSETQ. This CDR3 comprises 14 residues. In DNA, the CDR3 is TGCGCCAGCAGCTTGGGGGCTAGCGGGGATACGCAGTATTTT. This translates into CASSLGASGDTQYF.

V gene TRBV6-6 combines with J gene TRBJ1-2, with 7 bases lining up with TRBD1. Trimming took 5 bases from V and 7 from J; bases not matched to a gene: 7. Germline-derived CDR1 and CDR2 are MNHNY and SVGAGI (reference sequence). The CDR3 loop spans 13 amino acids. The CDR3 region has the DNA TGTGCCAGCAGTCGATCACAGGGGAGTGGCTACACCTTC. Translating it yields CASSRSQGSGYTF.

This rearrangement joins TRBV6-1 to TRBJ2-5; D is undetermined. The length of the CDR3 is 14 residues. Trimming took off 1 base at V and 5 bases at J, with 11 bases between the two ends. CDR1 is MNHNS and CDR2 is SASEGT in the germline V gene. The CDR3 sequence is CASSEGGGGETQYF. The CDR3 region has the DNA TGTGCCAGCAGTGAAGGCGGTGGTGGGGAGACCCAGTACTTC.

This clone was recorded once. The J gene is TRBJ1-5, the V gene TRBV7-2, with TRBD1 as a possible D gene (6 bases). The length of the CDR3 is 14 residues. Trimming removed 4 bases from V and 2 bases from J, with 9 bases in between. Germline lookup yields CDR1 SGHTA and CDR2 FQGNSA. Written as DNA, the CDR3 is TGTGCCAGCAGCTACAGGGCGGGCAATCAGCCCCAGCATTTT. Translated: CASSYRAGNQPQHF.

The chain joins TRBV28 to TRBJ1-1, with 7 bases that match TRBD1. Germline assignment: CDR1 MDHEN and CDR2 SYDVKM. Unmatched junction bases numbered 10, after V lost 5 bases and J lost 4 bases. CDR3 size: 15 residues. The DNA for the CDR3 is TGTGCCAGCAGTGGGGGCACGGCAGGGGGCACTGAAGCTTTCTTT. Translated: CASSGGTAGGTEAFF.

The chain links TRBV7-2 to TRBJ1-6; TRBD1 agrees at 7 bases. Germline V lookup: CDR1 SGHTA, CDR2 FQGNSA. The V and J ends lost 4 bases and 4 bases, in that order; junction bases with no gene match: 4. The CDR3 sequence is 15 residues long. The CDR3 coding sequence is TGTGCCAGCAGCTCTGAGGGGGCATATAATTCACCCCTCCACTTT. This gives the protein CASSSEGAYNSPLHF.

J is TRBJ2-5 and V is TRBV4-2; a weak D match, TRBD2 (6 bases). Per germline, CDR1 LGHNA and CDR2 YNFKEQ. This CDR3 spans 16 amino acids. Trimming left V 1 base short and J 4 bases short, with 16 bases between. The CDR3 region is CASSQGEPTRRETQYF. Here the CDR3 DNA reads TGTGCCAGCAGCCAAGGGGAACCGACTAGACGAGAGACCCAGTACTTC.

This sequence joins TRBV4-1 and TRBJ1-6; D gene uncertain. Germline assignment: CDR1 MGHRA and CDR2 YSYEKL. This CDR3 has 16 amino acids. Trimming removed 3 bases at V and 7 bases at J, with 16 bases between. This CDR3 reads CASSHSYLNGNSPLHF. CDR3 nucleotide sequence: TGCGCCAGCAGCCATTCCTATCTCAACGGGAATTCACCCCTCCACTTT.

The rearrangement joins TRBV11-3 to TRBJ2-2, with 9 bases that match TRBD1. The CDR3 has 15 residues. V lost 4 bases, J lost 1 base, and 1 base stayed unmatched. Germline V gene data show CDR1 as SGHNT and CDR2 as YENEEA. CDR3 nucleotide sequence: TGTGCCAGCAGCTCGGACAGGGGGAACACCGGGGAGCTGTTTTTT. Its protein is CASSSDRGNTGELFF.

This clone has just a few counts. This chain connects TRBV6-5 to TRBJ2-1; no clear D. Per germline, CDR1 MNHEY and CDR2 SVGAGI. CDR3 size: 12 residues. V lost 4 bases and J lost 9, with 10 bases in between. For the CDR3, the DNA is TGTGCCAGCAGTTCCAGGTTACGTGAGCAGTTCTTC. This sequence encodes CASSSRLREQFF.

V is TRBV30 and J is TRBJ1-6; D might be TRBD1 (6 bases). V dropped 7 bases and J dropped 0 bases, with 22 bases sitting between them. The CDR3 consists of 18 residues. Germline V gene data show CDR1 as GTSNPN and CDR2 as SVGIG (reference sequence). CDR3 coding DNA: TGTGCCTCTACGACTACAAAGAACAGGGCCTCCTATAATTCACCCCTCCACTTT. This codes for CASTTTKNRASYNSPLHF.

The chain has TRBV3-1 (or the pseudogene TRBV3-2) and TRBJ1-5; D might be TRBD1 (6 bases). Per germline, CDR1 LGHDT and CDR2 YNNKEL (reference sequence). The CDR3 extends over 17 amino acids. V lost 0 bases to trimming and J lost 1 base, with 13 bases between them. The CDR3 bases are TGTGCCAGCAGCCAAGAGACGGGGGGCGTGAGCAATCAGCCCCAGCATTTT. Protein product: CASSQETGGVSNQPQHF.

This chain uses TRBV5-4 with TRBJ2-7; perhaps TRBD2 as D (7 bases). This CDR3 comprises 17 residues. Trimming took 0 bases from V and 3 from J, leaving 19 bases between them. CDR1 SGHNT and CDR2 YYREEE come from the germline V gene (reference sequence). CDR3 bases: TGTGCCAGCAGCTTGGGGGGGGGCAGTCGGTCGCGCTACGAGCAGTACGTC. Encoded protein: CASSLGGGSRSRYEQYV.

The rearrangement joins TRBV6-5 to TRBJ2-3; D unresolved. Germline V gene data show CDR1 as MNHEY and CDR2 as SVGAGI. The CDR3 is 11 residues long. The V end lost 8 bases, the J end lost 6 bases, and 9 bases lay between the germline ends. CDR3 bases: TGTGCCAGCCAGGCCGTTGATACGCAGTATTTT. It codes for CASQAVDTQYF.

CDR3 residues: CASSSPHLRGDYTF. The CDR3 DNA sequence: TGTGCCAGCAGTTCCCCACACCTACGAGGAGACTACACCTTC. V usage is TRBV28 and J usage is TRBJ1-2, with D hard to call. The CDR3 extends over 14 amino acids. V shed 4 bases and J shed 10 bases, with 19 bases lying between them. Germline values: CDR1 MDHEN, CDR2 SYDVKM.

This chain uses TRBV3-1 (or the pseudogene TRBV3-2) with TRBJ1-4; TRBD1 matches at 8 bases. V was pared by 1 base and J by 5 bases, with 3 bases of the junction left unmatched. Germline CDR1 is LGHDT and CDR2 is YNNKEL (reference sequence). This CDR3 is 15 amino acids long. The CDR3 bases are TGTGCCAGCAGCCAAGGACAGGGGCTAAATGAAAAACTGTTTTTT. Translated: CASSQGQGLNEKLFF.

The chain joins TRBV21-1 to TRBJ1-2; TRBD1, as called in the table, went unchecked against the DNA. TRBV21-1 is a listed pseudogene. This CDR3 is built from 15 residues. CDR3 DNA: TGTGCCAGCAGGGGAACAGGGGGCGCTTTCTATGGCTACACCTTC. This gives the protein CASRGTGGAFYGYTF.

This clone appeared once. The rearrangement uses TRBV24-1 and TRBJ2-2; the match to TRBD2 covers 10 bases. The J segment lost 4 bases and the V segment lost 9 bases, leaving 7 bases of the junction unmatched. In germline, CDR1 is KGHDR, CDR2 SFDVKD. This CDR3 has 15 residues. CDR3 coding DNA: TGTGCCACCGAGGGTATAGCGGGGGGCACCGGGGAGCTGTTTTTT. Translation gives CATEGIAGGTGELFF.